These 30 T cell receptor beta chains share one sample of origin, sequenced in a study of cytotoxic CD8 clonotypes in ibrutinib-treated CLL (dated by TCRdb to about 2021). Libraries came from the immunoSEQ multiplex PCR assay. The immuneACCESS repertoire file appears here via TCRdb, limited to in-frame rearrangements. These files lack a portion of the clones; in checked studies, under half of the deficit traces to unresolved V genes, and the cause of the others is not known. The sample data list roughly 76,000 clones, and about 84% of these were observed just once. The ten most abundant clones make up more than 7.5% of the sample. The time point label, as the study defines it: progressive disease on ibrutinib. Sequencing used PBMCs, obtained at disease progression, from a patient treated with ibrutinib. The receptors come from a human donor with chronic lymphocytic leukemia.

The chain couples TRBV9 to TRBJ2-1; D might be TRBD2 (5 bases). V lost 0 bases to trimming and J lost 7 bases, with 11 bases between them. The CDR3 is 14 amino acids. The V gene's germline CDR1 is SGDLS and CDR2 YYNGEE. For the CDR3, the DNA is TGTGCCAGCAGCGTAGCGGGATTTGGGAATGAGCAGTTCTTC. This sequence encodes CASSVAGFGNEQFF.

The chain couples TRBV28 to TRBJ1-4, with D maybe TRBD1 (6 bases). The CDR3 totals 18 residues. Germline values: CDR1 MDHEN, CDR2 SYDVKM. With 1 base removed from V and 0 bases from J, the gap between germline ends came to 15 bases. The CDR3 DNA follows: TGTGCCAGCAGTTTATACGCGACGCACAGGGCAACTAATGAAAAACTGTTTTTT. This translates into CASSLYATHRATNEKLFF.

This chain uses TRBV5-1 with TRBJ2-5; perhaps TRBD2 as D (6 bases). Germline assignment: CDR1 SGHRS and CDR2 YFSETQ. There are 14 residues in the CDR3. V was trimmed by 0 bases and J by 4 bases, leaving 10 bases between them. The CDR3 spells CASSLVPGRETQYF. The CDR3 bases are TGCGCCAGCAGCTTGGTACCCGGGAGAGAGACCCAGTACTTC.

The CDR3 region is CASSLRGREYNEQFF. Written as DNA, the CDR3 is TGTGCCAGCAGCTTAAGAGGCAGGGAATACAATGAGCAGTTCTTC. The chain is built from TRBV7-9 and TRBJ2-1; the D gene is possibly TRBD1 (5 bases). V was cut by 2 bases and J by 4 bases, with 12 bases left in between. The CDR3 runs 15 residues. Germline loops: CDR1 SEHNR, CDR2 FQNEAQ (reference sequence).

The chain employs TRBV7-3 and TRBJ2-3; 12 bases fit TRBD2. The V gene end was trimmed by 3 bases and the J gene end by 0 bases; junction bases not matched to a gene: 7. CDR3 length: 18 amino acids. Germline lookup yields CDR1 SGHTA and CDR2 FQGTGA. CDR3: CASSFLAGGPPSTDTQYF. The CDR3, as DNA: TGTGCCAGCAGCTTCCTAGCGGGAGGGCCTCCTAGCACAGATACGCAGTATTTT.

This sequence joins TRBV18 and TRBJ1-1; D is perhaps TRBD1 (6 bases). Germline V gene sequence: CDR1 KGHSH, CDR2 LQKENI. The germline V and J ends were trimmed by 0 bases and 1 base, with 9 bases remaining between them. CDR3 length: 15 residues. The CDR3 is CASSPPRQENTEAFF. The CDR3 nucleotides are TGTGCCAGCTCACCACCGCGACAGGAGAACACTGAAGCTTTCTTT.

This rearrangement joins TRBV7-9 to TRBJ2-7; possibly TRBD1 for D (6 bases). The germline CDR1 and CDR2 sequences are SEHNR and FQNEAQ (reference sequence). With 4 bases removed from V and 5 bases from J, the gap between germline ends came to 18 bases. CDR3 length: 15 amino acids. The CDR3 sequence is CASSSNRAGVNEQYF. In DNA form, the CDR3 reads TGTGCCAGCAGCTCTAACCGAGCAGGGGTAAACGAGCAGTACTTC.

This chain uses TRBV6-1 with TRBJ1-5; no clear D. V was trimmed by 9 bases and J by 0 bases, leaving 15 bases between them. The CDR3 is 15 amino acids. Germline V lookup: CDR1 MNHNS, CDR2 SASEGT. The CDR3 bases are TGTGCCAGTTCGTTCTGGAGTTATAGCAATCAGCCCCAGCATTTT. Its protein product is CASSFWSYSNQPQHF.

The rearrangement joins TRBV5-1 to TRBJ1-2; 12 bases fit TRBD1. J gave up 4 bases and V 4 bases, and 5 bases lay outside the gene matches. Per the germline V gene, CDR1 is SGHRS and CDR2 is YFSETQ. The CDR3 extends over 15 amino acids. The CDR3 protein is CASSQGQGAGYGYTF. In nucleotides, the CDR3 is TGCGCCAGCAGCCAGGGACAGGGGGCCGGCTATGGCTACACCTTC.

The chain couples TRBV19 to TRBJ1-5; perhaps TRBD1 as D (5 bases). V shed 7 bases and J shed 3 bases, with 16 bases lying between them. The germline V gene has CDR1 LNHDA and CDR2 SQIVND (reference sequence). The CDR3 has 15 residues. As DNA, the CDR3 is TGTGCCAGTAAAAGAAAACAGGCGCTCAATCAGCCCCAGCATTTT. Its protein is CASKRKQALNQPQHF.

The genes are TRBV11-3 and TRBJ2-7, with 8 bases matching TRBD1. CDR1 SGHNT and CDR2 YENEEA come from the germline V gene. This CDR3 contains 13 residues. V was pared by 3 bases and J by 6 bases, with 4 bases of the junction left unmatched. For the CDR3, the DNA is TGTGCCAGCAGCTTGGCAGGGGGCCTCGAGCAGTACTTC. Translating it yields CASSLAGGLEQYF.

The chain is built from TRBV27 and TRBJ2-7, with D perhaps assigned TRBD1 or TRBD2 (5 bases each). V lost 3 bases, J lost 5 bases, and 17 bases lay in between. The germline V gene has CDR1 MNHEY and CDR2 SMNVEV (reference sequence). The CDR3 loop spans 15 amino acids. In nucleotides, the CDR3 is TGTGCCAGCAGTTTTCAGTCCCAGGGAGCGGACGAGCAGTACTTC. Translation: CASSFQSQGADEQYF.

The chain has TRBV5-6 and TRBJ1-5; weak D call: TRBD1 (6 bases). The V gene's germline CDR1 is SGHDT and CDR2 YYEEEE. This CDR3 region has 18 residues. Trimming stripped 4 bases from V and 0 bases from J, with 20 bases between. The CDR3 region is CASSTGGPLPYSNQPQHF. For the CDR3, the DNA is TGTGCCAGCAGCACGGGGGGGCCCCTACCATATAGCAATCAGCCCCAGCATTTT.

V gene TRBV7-9 combines with J gene TRBJ2-7; D call uncertain. V lost 2 bases to trimming and J lost 0 bases, with 5 bases between them. CDR3 length: 13 amino acids. Germline V gene data show CDR1 as SEHNR and CDR2 as FQNEAQ (reference sequence). The CDR3 DNA is TGTGCCAGCAGCTTACCATCCTCCTACGAGCAGTACTTC. This codes for CASSLPSSYEQYF.

J is TRBJ2-7 and V is TRBV6-5; TRBD1 agrees at 7 bases. The CDR3 has 14 amino acids. With 6 bases clipped from V and 4 bases from J, the junction kept 9 bases outside the gene matches. Germline V gene data show CDR1 as MNHEY and CDR2 as SVGAGI. The CDR3 DNA sequence: TGTGCCAGCAGGCCCCAAGGGGGCGGATACGAGCAGTACTTC. Translating it yields CASRPQGGGYEQYF.

This clone was picked up a small number of times. The rearrangement uses TRBV6-4 and TRBJ1-2, with 10 bases lining up with TRBD1. The germline gives CDR1 MRHNA, CDR2 SNTAGT. The CDR3 totals 15 residues. V lost 0 bases, J lost 5 bases, and 3 bases stayed unmatched. The CDR3 protein is CASSDSGTGVYGYTF. Written as DNA, the CDR3 is TGTGCCAGCAGTGACTCCGGGACAGGGGTTTATGGCTACACCTTC.

This chain connects TRBV7-6 to TRBJ2-7; the match to TRBD1 covers 7 bases. V gave up 6 bases and J gave up 2 bases; unmatched junction bases: 7. The length of the CDR3 is 14 residues. The V gene's germline CDR1 is SGHVS and CDR2 FNYEAQ. CDR3 sequence (DNA): TGTGCCAGCAGTAGACTGGGACAGACCTACGAGCAGTACTTC. Protein product: CASSRLGQTYEQYF.

The chain combines TRBV5-1 with TRBJ2-1; 13 positions agree with TRBD2. The CDR3 covers 17 residues. In germline, CDR1 is SGHRS, CDR2 YFSETQ. Trimming at V came to 4 bases and at J to 3 bases, leaving 7 bases not matched to a gene. The CDR3 is CASSIGLAGADYNEQFF. The CDR3 DNA is TGCGCCAGCAGCATCGGACTAGCGGGGGCCGACTACAATGAGCAGTTCTTC.

The V gene is TRBV5-1, the J gene TRBJ1-5; D not certain. Germline CDR1 and CDR2: SGHRS and YFSETQ. V lost 4 bases and J 5 bases, leaving 10 bases between the germline ends. The CDR3 length is 13 residues. This CDR3 is CASSLDNHQPQHF. In DNA, the CDR3 is TGCGCCAGCAGCCTCGACAATCATCAGCCCCAGCATTTT. The full variable domain, in which reference TRBV5-1 and TRBJ1-5 provide the parts outside the CDR3, is KAGVTQTPRYLIKTRGQQVTLSCSPISGHRSVSWYQQTPGQGLQFLFEYFSETQRNKGNFPGRFSGRQFSNSRSEMNVSTLELGDSALYLCASSLDNHQPQHFGDGTRLSIL.

CDR3 region: CASSSRGRDTF. CDR3 coding DNA: TGTGCCAGCAGCTCCCGGGGTAGGGACACCTTC. This chain uses TRBV7-2 with TRBJ1-2; D gene uncertain. CDR3 length equals 11 residues. V shed 4 bases and J shed 12 bases, with 12 bases lying between them. Germline V gene sequence: CDR1 SGHTA, CDR2 FQGNSA.

The rearrangement joins TRBV30 to TRBJ1-1; D uncertain. The CDR3 totals 14 residues. CDR1 and CDR2 (germline): GTSNPN, SVGIG (reference sequence). V was cut by 3 bases and J by 0 bases, with 11 bases left in between. The CDR3 is CAWSVQGLNTEAFF. CDR3 nucleotide sequence: TGTGCCTGGAGCGTCCAAGGGTTGAACACTGAAGCTTTCTTT.

This sequence joins TRBV6-6 and TRBJ1-2; D is possibly TRBD1 (5 bases). Trimming left V 5 bases short and J 7 bases short, with 17 bases between. From germline, CDR1 is MNHNY and CDR2 SVGAGI (reference sequence). This CDR3 is built from 14 residues. Written as DNA, the CDR3 is TGTGCCAGCAGTCTGACAGAGACCGGGCTTGGCTACACCTTC. This translates into CASSLTETGLGYTF.

The chain combines TRBV28 with TRBJ1-2, with 7 bases aligning to TRBD1. The CDR3 is 15 residues long. With 3 bases clipped from V and 4 bases from J, the junction kept 8 bases outside the gene matches. Germline loops: CDR1 MDHEN, CDR2 SYDVKM. CDR3 region: CASSLDRFPLYGYTF. The CDR3 DNA reads as TGTGCCAGCAGTTTGGACAGGTTCCCCCTCTATGGCTACACCTTC.

The chain uses TRBV4-2 and TRBJ2-7; no clear D gene. CDR3 length: 13 residues. Germline V gene data show CDR1 as LGHNA and CDR2 as YNFKEQ. V dropped 0 bases and J dropped 4 bases, with 7 bases sitting between them. For the CDR3, the DNA is TGTGCCAGCAGCCAAGATAACAGTTACGAGCAGTACTTC. Translated: CASSQDNSYEQYF.

This sequence joins TRBV18 and TRBJ1-3; 9 bases match TRBD1. There are 16 residues in the CDR3. With V trimmed by 3 bases and J by 1 base, 4 bases remained unmatched. CDR1 and CDR2 from the germline V gene are KGHSH and LQKENI. CDR3 sequence (DNA): TGTGCCAGCTCACCGGACAGGGGCACGTCTGGAAACACCATATATTTT. It is translated as CASSPDRGTSGNTIYF.

The chain uses TRBV5-1 and TRBJ1-1; D remains ambiguous. CDR1 is SGHRS and CDR2 is YFSETQ in the germline V gene. Trimming cost V 0 bases and J 6 bases, with 9 bases left between them. The CDR3 loop spans 13 amino acids. CDR3 coding DNA: TGCGCCAGCAGCTTGGTCGGGGTCGCTGAAGCTTTCTTT. Amino acid sequence: CASSLVGVAEAFF.

The V gene is TRBV15, the J gene TRBJ2-2; D gene uncertain. Between the trimmed V and J ends, which lost 8 bases and 0 bases, there was a span of 10 bases. Germline V gene sequence: CDR1 LNHNV, CDR2 YYDKDF (reference sequence). The CDR3 has 14 residues. This chain's CDR3 is CATPRHPNTGELFF. The DNA of the CDR3 is TGTGCCACCCCCCGACATCCGAACACCGGGGAGCTGTTTTTT.

The chain has TRBV11-2 and TRBJ1-5, with D tentatively TRBD1 (6 bases). Germline CDR1 reads SGHAT; CDR2 reads FQNNGV. The ends were cut back, 5 bases at V and 6 bases at J, with 11 bases in the middle. The CDR3 covers 13 residues. CDR3 nucleotides: TGTGCCAGCAGCGTCAGGGGAAGTCAGCCCCAGCATTTT. This sequence encodes CASSVRGSQPQHF.

A few counts support this clone. The chain couples TRBV10-3 to TRBJ1-4, with 10 bases identical to TRBD1. The CDR3 spans 14 residues. Trimming removed 8 bases from V and 8 bases from J; junction bases left unmatched: 8. Germline V gene sequence: CDR1 ENHRY, CDR2 SYGVKD. The CDR3 DNA reads as TGTGCCATCCGGAGCGGACAGGGGGACGAAAAACTGTTTTTT. Protein: CAIRSGQGDEKLFF.

The J gene is TRBJ1-2, the V gene TRBV5-4, with a possible D match to TRBD1 (5 bases). The CDR3 covers 14 residues. Trimming cost V 0 bases and J 2 bases, with 8 bases left between them. Germline CDR1 and CDR2: SGHNT and YYREEE (reference sequence). DNA of the CDR3: TGTGCCAGCAGCTTGGTACAGGCAAACTATGGCTACACCTTC. Amino acid sequence: CASSLVQANYGYTF.